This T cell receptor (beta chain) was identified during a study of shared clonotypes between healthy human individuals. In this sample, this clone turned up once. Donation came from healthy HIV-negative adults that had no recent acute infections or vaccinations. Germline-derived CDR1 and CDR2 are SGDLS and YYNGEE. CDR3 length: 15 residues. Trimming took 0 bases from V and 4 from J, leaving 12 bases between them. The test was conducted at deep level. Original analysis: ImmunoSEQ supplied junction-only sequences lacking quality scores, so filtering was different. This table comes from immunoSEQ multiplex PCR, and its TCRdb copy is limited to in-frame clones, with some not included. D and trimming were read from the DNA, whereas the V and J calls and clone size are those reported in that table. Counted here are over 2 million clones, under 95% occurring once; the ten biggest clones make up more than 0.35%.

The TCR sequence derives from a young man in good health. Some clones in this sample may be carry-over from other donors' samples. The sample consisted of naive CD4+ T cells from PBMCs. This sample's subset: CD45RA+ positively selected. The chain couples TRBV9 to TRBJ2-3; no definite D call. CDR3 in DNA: TGTGCCAGCAGCGTAGGGGGTAGTATGGCAGATACGCAGTATTTT. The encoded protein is CASSVGGSMADTQYF.